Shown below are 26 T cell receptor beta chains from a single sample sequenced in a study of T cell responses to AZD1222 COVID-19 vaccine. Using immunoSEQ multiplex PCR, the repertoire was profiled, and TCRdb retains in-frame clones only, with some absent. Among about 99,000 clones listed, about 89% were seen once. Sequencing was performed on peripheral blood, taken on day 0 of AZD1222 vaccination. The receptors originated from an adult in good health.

CDR3 residues: CSVEDWGFGNYGYTF. The CDR3 coding sequence is TGCAGCGTTGAAGATTGGGGTTTTGGGAACTATGGCTACACCTTC. This chain connects TRBV29-1 to TRBJ1-2; D unresolved. CDR1 is SQVTM, CDR2 ANQGSEA, per germline. The CDR3 is made up of 15 amino acids. Trimming took 0 bases from V and 2 from J, leaving 13 bases between them.

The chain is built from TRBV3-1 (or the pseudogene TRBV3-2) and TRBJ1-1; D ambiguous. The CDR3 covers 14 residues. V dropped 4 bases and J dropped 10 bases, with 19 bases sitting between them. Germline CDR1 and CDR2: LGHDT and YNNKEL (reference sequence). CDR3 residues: CASSLSSPPDRAFF. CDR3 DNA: TGTGCCAGCAGCCTGTCCAGCCCCCCCGACCGAGCTTTCTTT.

This chain's CDR3 is CASSFGWTGALNYGYTF. The CDR3 DNA is TGCGCCAGCAGCTTTGGTTGGACAGGGGCCCTTAACTATGGCTACACCTTC. The gene calls are TRBV5-1 and TRBJ1-2, with 9 bases that match TRBD1. The CDR3 contains 17 residues. J was trimmed by 1 base and V by 2 bases; bases with no gene match: 9. CDR1 is SGHRS and CDR2 is YFSETQ in the germline V gene. The full variable domain, with the rest looked up from reference TRBV5-1 and TRBJ1-2, is KAGVTQTPRYLIKTRGQQVTLSCSPISGHRSVSWYQQTPGQGLQFLFEYFSETQRNKGNFPGRFSGRQFSNSRSEMNVSTLELGDSALYLCASSFGWTGALNYGYTFGSGTRLTVV.

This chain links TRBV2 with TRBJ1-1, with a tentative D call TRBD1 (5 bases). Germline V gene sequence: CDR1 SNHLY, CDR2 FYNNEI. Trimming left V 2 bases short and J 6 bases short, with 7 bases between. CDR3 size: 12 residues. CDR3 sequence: CASSEQGPEAFF. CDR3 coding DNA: TGTGCCAGCAGTGAACAGGGCCCTGAAGCTTTCTTT. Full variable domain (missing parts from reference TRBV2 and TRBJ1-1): EPEVTQTPSHQVTQMGQEVILRCVPISNHLYFYWYRQILGQKVEFLVSFYNNEISEKSEIFDDQFSVERPDGSNFTLKIRSTKLEDSAMYFCASSEQGPEAFFGQGTRLTVV.

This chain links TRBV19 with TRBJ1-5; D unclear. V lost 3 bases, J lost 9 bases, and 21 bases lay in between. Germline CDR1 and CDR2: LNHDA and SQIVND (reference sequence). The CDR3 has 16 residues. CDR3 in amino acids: CASSILAPRGSVPQHF. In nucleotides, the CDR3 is TGTGCCAGTAGTATTTTAGCGCCGAGAGGGTCGGTGCCCCAGCATTTT.

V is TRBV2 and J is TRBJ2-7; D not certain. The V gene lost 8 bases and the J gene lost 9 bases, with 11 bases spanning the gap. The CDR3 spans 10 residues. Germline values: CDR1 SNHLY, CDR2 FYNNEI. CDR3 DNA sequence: TGTGCCAGCGCAGGTACTGTGCAGTACTTC. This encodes CASAGTVQYF.

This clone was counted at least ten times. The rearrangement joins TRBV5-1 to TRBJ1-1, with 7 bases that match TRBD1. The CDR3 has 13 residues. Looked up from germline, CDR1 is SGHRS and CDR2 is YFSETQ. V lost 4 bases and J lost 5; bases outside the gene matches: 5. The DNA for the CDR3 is TGCGCCAGCAGCCAACAGGGGAGGACTGAAGCTTTCTTT. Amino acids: CASSQQGRTEAFF.

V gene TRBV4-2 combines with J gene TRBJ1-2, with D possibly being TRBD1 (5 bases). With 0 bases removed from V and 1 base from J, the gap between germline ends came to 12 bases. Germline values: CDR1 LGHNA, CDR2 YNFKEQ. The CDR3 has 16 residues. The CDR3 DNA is TGTGCCAGCAGCCAAGATCACGGGGGTTTTAACTATGGCTACACCTTC. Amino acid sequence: CASSQDHGGFNYGYTF.

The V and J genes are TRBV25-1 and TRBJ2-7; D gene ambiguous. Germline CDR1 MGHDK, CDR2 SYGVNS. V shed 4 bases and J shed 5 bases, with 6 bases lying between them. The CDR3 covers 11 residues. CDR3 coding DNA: TGTGCCAGCAGTGCTTCCAACGAGCAGTACTTC. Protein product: CASSASNEQYF.

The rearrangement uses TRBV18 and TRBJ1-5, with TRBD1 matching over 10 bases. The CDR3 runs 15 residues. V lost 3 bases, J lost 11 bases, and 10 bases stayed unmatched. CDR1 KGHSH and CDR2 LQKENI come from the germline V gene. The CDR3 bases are TGTGCCAGCTCACCTCGGGACAGGGGCGAATTGGCCCAGCATTTT. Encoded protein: CASSPRDRGELAQHF.

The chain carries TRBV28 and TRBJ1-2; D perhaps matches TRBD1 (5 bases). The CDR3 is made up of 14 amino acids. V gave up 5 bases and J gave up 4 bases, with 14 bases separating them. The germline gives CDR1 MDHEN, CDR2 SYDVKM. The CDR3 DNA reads TGTGCCAGCAGTGGGATACAGGTGTCCTATGGCTACACCTTC. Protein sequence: CASSGIQVSYGYTF.

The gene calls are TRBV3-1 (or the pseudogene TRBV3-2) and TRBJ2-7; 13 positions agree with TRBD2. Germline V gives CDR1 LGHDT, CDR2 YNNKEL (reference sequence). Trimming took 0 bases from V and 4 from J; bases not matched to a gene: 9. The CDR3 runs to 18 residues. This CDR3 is CASSQEGTSGTGVYEQYF. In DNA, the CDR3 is TGTGCCAGCAGCCAAGAGGGGACTAGCGGGACAGGGGTGTACGAGCAGTACTTC.

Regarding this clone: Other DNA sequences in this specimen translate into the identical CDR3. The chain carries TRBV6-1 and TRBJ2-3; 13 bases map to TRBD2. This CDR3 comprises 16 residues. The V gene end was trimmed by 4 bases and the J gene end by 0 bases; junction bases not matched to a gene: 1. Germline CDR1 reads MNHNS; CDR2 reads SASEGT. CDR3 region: CASSGGLAGSTDTQYF. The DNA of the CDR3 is TGTGCCAGCAGTGGGGGACTAGCGGGAAGCACAGATACGCAGTATTTT.

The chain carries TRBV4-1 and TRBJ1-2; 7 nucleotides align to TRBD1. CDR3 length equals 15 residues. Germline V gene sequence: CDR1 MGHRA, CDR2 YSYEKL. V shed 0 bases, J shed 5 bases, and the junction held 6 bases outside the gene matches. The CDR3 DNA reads TGCGCCAGCAGCCAAGATGGGACAGTAAATTATGGCTACACCTTC. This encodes CASSQDGTVNYGYTF.

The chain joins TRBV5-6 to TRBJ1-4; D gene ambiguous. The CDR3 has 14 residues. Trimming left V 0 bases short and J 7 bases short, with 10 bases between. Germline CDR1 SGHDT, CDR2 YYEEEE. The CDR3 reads CASSLGTIAEKLFF. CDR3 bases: TGTGCCAGCAGCTTGGGGACGATAGCTGAAAAACTGTTTTTT. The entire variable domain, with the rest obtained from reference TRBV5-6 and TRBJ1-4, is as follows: DAGVTQSPTHLIKTRGQQVTLRCSPKSGHDTVSWYQQALGQGPQFIFQYYEEEERQRGNFPDRFSGHQFPNYSSELNVNALLLGDSALYLCASSLGTIAEKLFFGSGTQLSVL.

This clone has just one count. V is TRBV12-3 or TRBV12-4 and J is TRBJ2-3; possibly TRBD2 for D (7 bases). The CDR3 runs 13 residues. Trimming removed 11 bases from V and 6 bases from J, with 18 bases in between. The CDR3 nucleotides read TGTGCCTCCGGAAGGGGGGGGCGGGATACGCAGTATTTT. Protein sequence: CASGRGGRDTQYF.

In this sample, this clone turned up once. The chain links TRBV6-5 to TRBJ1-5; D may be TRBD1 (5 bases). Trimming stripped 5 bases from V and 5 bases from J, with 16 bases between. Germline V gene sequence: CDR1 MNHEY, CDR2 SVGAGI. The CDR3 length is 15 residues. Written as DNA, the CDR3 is TGTGCCAGCAGTACCAGGGCCGCGACATATCAGCCCCAGCATTTT. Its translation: CASSTRAATYQPQHF.

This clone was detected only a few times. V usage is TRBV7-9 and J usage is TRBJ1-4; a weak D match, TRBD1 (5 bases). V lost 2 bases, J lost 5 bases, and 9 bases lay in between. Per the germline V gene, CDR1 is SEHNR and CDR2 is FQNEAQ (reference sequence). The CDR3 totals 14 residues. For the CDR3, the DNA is TGTGCCAGCAGCTTACTTCGACAGAATGAAAAACTGTTTTTT. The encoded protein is CASSLLRQNEKLFF.

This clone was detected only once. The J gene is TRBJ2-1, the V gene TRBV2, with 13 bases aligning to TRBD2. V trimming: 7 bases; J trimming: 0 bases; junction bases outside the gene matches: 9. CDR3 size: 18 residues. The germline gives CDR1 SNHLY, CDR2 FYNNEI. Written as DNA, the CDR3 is TGTGCCAGCAAGGCGGGACTAGCGGGGTTTCCCTCCTACAATGAGCAGTTCTTC. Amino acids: CASKAGLAGFPSYNEQFF.

The CDR3 bases are TGTGCCAGCAGCTTTCGTACAGATACGCAGTATTTT. It yields the protein CASSFRTDTQYF. V and J are TRBV5-4 and TRBJ2-3, with D unclear. CDR3 size: 12 residues. CDR1 SGHNT and CDR2 YYREEE come from the germline V gene (reference sequence). Trimming stripped 2 bases from V and 3 bases from J, with 4 bases between.

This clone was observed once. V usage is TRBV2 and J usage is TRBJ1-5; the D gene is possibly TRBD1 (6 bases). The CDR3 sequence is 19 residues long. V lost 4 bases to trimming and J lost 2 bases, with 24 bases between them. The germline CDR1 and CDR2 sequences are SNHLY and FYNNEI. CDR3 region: CASSVPGVGSAGGNQPQHF. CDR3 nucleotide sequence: TGTGCCAGCAGTGTTCCAGGGGTCGGTTCCGCGGGTGGCAATCAGCCCCAGCATTTT.

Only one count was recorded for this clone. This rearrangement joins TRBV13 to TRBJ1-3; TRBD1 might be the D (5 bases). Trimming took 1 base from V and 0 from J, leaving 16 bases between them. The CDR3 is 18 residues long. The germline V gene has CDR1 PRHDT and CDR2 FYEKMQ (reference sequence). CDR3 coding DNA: TGTGCCAGCAGCTTAGCATCCGGGACCGGGTTCTCTGGAAACACCATATATTTT. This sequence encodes CASSLASGTGFSGNTIYF.

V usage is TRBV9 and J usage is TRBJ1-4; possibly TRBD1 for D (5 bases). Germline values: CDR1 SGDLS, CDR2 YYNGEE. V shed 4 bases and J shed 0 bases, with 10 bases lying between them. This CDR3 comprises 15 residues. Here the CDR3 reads CASSPGRTTNEKLFF. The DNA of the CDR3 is TGTGCCAGCAGCCCGGGACGCACAACTAATGAAAAACTGTTTTTT.

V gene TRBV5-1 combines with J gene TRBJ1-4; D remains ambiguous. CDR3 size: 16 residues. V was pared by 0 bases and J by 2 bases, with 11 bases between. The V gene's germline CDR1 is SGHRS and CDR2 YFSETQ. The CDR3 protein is CASSLDAYSTNEKLFF. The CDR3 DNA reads TGCGCCAGCAGCTTGGATGCCTACTCCACTAATGAAAAACTGTTTTTT.

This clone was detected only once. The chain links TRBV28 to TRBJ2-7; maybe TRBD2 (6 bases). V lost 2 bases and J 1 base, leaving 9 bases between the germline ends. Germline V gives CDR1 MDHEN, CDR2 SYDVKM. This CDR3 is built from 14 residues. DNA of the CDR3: TGTGCCAGCAGTTTAAGCGGGTTTTCCTACGAGCAGTACTTC. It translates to CASSLSGFSYEQYF.

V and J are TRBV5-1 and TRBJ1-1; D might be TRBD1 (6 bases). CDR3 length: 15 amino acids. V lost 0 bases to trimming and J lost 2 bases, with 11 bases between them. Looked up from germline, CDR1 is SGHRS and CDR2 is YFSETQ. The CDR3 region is CASSLAGTRNTEAFF. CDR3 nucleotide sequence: TGCGCCAGCAGCTTGGCGGGGACACGTAACACTGAAGCTTTCTTT.